The sequence of this TCR beta chain was determined in a study of blood T cell repertoires in COVID-19. Study-level background: Whether acute or convalescent, the COVID-19 samples came from the United States, Italy and Spain.

The study drew participants aged about 18 to 89 years from some 24 US areas. What the recovered Cohort 3 donors had was two negative PCRs, clearance, or symptom resolution. Germline-derived CDR1 and CDR2 are SGHAT and FQNNGV. The V gene lost 5 bases and the J gene lost 6 bases, with 14 bases spanning the gap. This CDR3 has 13 residues. Study processing details: Counts of nucleated cells, estimated from reference gene primer amplification, were obtained. Here immunoSEQ multiplex PCR was the method, and the copy in TCRdb shows in-frame clones only, minus some. From that table come the V and J calls and clone size; the DNA was used to work out D and trimming. In the table there are more than 250,000 clones, roughly nine tenths of which are singletons. This clone was seen once.

Sample: PBMCs or T cells enriched from blood (not recorded which). The source is a woman aged 30 to 39 who had recovered from COVID-19. V gene TRBV11-2 combines with J gene TRBJ2-7, with a weak D call TRBD2 (6 bases). CDR3 in amino acids: CASSQGTPFEQYF. The CDR3, as DNA: TGTGCCAGCAGCCAAGGGACTCCCTTCGAGCAGTACTTC.